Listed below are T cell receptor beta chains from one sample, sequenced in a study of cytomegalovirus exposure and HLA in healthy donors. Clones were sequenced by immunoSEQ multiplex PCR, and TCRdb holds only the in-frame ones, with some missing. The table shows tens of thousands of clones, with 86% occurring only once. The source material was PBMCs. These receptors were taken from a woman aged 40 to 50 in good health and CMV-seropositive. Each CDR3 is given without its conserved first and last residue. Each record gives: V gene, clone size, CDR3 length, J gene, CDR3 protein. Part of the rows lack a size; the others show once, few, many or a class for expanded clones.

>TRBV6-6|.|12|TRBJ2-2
ASSYRENTGGLF
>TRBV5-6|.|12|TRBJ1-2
ASSFGQGGYGYT
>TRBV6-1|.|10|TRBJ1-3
ASYSSGNTIY
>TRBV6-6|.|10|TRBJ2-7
ASHFTSSEQY
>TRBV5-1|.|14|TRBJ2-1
ASRKGDYQSYNEQF
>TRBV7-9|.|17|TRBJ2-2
ASSFFGAGEIQNTGELF
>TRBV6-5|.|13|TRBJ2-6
ASSYRDSGANVLT
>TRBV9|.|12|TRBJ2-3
ASSVRQGTDTQY
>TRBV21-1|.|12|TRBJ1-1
ASSKDSGNTEAF
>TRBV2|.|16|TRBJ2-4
ASSLTSGANVAKNIQY
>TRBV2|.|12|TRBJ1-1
ASSSDRVNTEAF
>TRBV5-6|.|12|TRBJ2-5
ASSLAGGAETQY
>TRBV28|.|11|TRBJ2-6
ASRFHGANVLT
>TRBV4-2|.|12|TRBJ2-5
ASSQDALGETQY
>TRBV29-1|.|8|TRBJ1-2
SVGEYGYT
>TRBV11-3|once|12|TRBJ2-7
ASSLAGQSYEQY
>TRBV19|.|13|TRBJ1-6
ASRPLGGNNSPLH
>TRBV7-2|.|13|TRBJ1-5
ASTRDRGIGQPQH
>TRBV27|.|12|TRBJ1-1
ASSMYRGDIEAF
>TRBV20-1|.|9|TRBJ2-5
SARRRGTQY
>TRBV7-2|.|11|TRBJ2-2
ASSARVGGELF
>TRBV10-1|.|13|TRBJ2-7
ASSELAGGSYEQY
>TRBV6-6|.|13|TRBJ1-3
ASSDGQFSGNTIY
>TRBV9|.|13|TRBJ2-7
ASSADRAERYEQY
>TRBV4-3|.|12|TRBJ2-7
ASSPTGQSNEQY
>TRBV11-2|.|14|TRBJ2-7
ASSLGHRGRGYEQY
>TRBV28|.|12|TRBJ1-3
ASSFQGIRNTIY
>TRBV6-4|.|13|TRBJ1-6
ASSPTGTDNSPLH
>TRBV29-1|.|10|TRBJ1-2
SVGGPDYGYT
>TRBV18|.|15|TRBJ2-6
ASSPAAGSTGANALT
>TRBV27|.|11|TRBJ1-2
ASSQQVNYGYT
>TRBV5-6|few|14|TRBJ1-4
ASSYRATGQGEKLF
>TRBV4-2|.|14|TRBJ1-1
ASSQVVTGESAEAF
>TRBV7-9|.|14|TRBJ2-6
ASSPYSTGGGNVLT
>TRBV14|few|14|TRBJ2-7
ASSQLLQGATYEQY
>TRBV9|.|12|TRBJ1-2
ASSPSATDYGYT
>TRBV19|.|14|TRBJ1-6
ASSIGASSYNSPLH
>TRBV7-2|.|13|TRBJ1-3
ASSSPRTGMDTIY
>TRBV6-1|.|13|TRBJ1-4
ASTNREATNEKLF
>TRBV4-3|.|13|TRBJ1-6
ASSQADRPNSPLH
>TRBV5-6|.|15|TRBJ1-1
ASSWTTGEAMNTEAF
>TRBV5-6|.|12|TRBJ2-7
ASSLGRGSSEQY
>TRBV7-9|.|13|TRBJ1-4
ASSWGGGRDEKLF
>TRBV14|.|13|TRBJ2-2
ASSPRTGGTGELF
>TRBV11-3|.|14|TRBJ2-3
ASSLGSSGATDTQY
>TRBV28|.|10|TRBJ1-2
ASMATDYGYT
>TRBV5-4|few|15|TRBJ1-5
ASSLGTGGRGNQPQH
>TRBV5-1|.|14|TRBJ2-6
ASSQAGFSGANVLT
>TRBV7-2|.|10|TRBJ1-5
ASSSQNQPQH
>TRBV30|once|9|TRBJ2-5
AWTGGVTQY
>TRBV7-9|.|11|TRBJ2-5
ASSLLSQETQY